Sequencing of this T cell receptor beta chain was carried out in a study of blood T cell repertoires in COVID-19. As for the study in general: Acute-phase and convalescent COVID-19 samples originated in the United States, Italy and Spain.

Per the study methods: Estimation of nucleated cell counts was performed using reference gene primer amplification. Clones were sequenced by immunoSEQ multiplex PCR, and TCRdb holds only the in-frame ones, with some missing. D and trimming come from the DNA, and the V and J calls and clone size come from that table. The table includes over 150,000 clones, over 70% detected once. Clinical histories supplied by participants themselves formed the basis of cohort assignment. The CDR3 consists of 15 residues. Trimming removed 2 bases at V and 6 bases at J, with 15 bases between. The sample comprised PBMCs or T cells enriched from blood (not recorded which). The sequence came from a woman aged 55 to 70 who had recovered from COVID-19. The V gene is TRBV5-3, the J gene TRBJ2-1, with D possibly TRBD1 on 6 matching bases. TRBV5-3 is an open reading frame whose function is uncertain. The CDR3 reads CARSFLTGIINEQFF. Written as DNA, the CDR3 is TGTGCCAGAAGCTTCCTGACAGGCATTATCAATGAGCAGTTCTTC.